The 11 T cell receptor beta chains presented below share a single source sample, sequenced in a study of T cell responses to AZD1222 COVID-19 vaccine. Here immunoSEQ multiplex PCR was the method, and the copy in TCRdb shows in-frame clones only, minus some. This table has under 150,000 clones, roughly 90% appearing once. The source was peripheral blood, collected on day 0 of AZD1222 vaccination. These receptor sequences come from an adult in good health.

The gene calls are TRBV4-1 and TRBJ1-2; the D is unclear. This CDR3 region has 14 residues. Germline V gene sequence: CDR1 MGHRA, CDR2 YSYEKL. V was pared by 0 bases and J by 4 bases, with 9 bases between. The CDR3 loop is CASSQDRSGYGYTF. CDR3 DNA: TGCGCCAGCAGCCAAGATAGATCGGGCTATGGCTACACCTTC.

This rearrangement joins TRBV27 to TRBJ2-3; TRBD1 is a possible D gene (6 bases). CDR3 size: 15 residues. In germline, CDR1 is MNHEY, CDR2 SMNVEV (reference sequence). Trimming removed 7 bases at V and 2 bases at J, with 16 bases between. The CDR3 loop reads CASTKGQGYTDTQYF. The CDR3 nucleotides are TGTGCCAGCACCAAAGGGCAGGGGTACACAGATACGCAGTATTTT.

As DNA, the CDR3 is TGTGCCAGCAGCTTCGGACAGGGTAATTCACCCCTCCACTTT. Its protein product is CASSFGQGNSPLHF. This chain connects TRBV7-8 to TRBJ1-6; 8 nucleotides line up with TRBD1. Germline trimming cut 3 bases from V and 6 bases from J; bases unmatched to any gene: 1. In germline, CDR1 is SGHVS, CDR2 FQNEAQ. This CDR3 contains 14 residues.

CDR3 sequence: CASSLGQLAGADGYTF. The CDR3 nucleotides are TGCGCCAGCAGCTTGGGGCAACTGGCAGGGGCCGATGGCTACACCTTC. The gene calls are TRBV5-1 and TRBJ1-2; D is perhaps TRBD1 (6 bases). Trimming removed 0 bases from V and 6 bases from J, with 18 bases in between. Germline V gene data show CDR1 as SGHRS and CDR2 as YFSETQ. This CDR3 is built from 16 residues.

The chain combines TRBV29-1 with TRBJ2-2, with D uncertain. This CDR3 contains 13 residues. CDR1 is SQVTM and CDR2 is ANQGSEA in the germline V gene. V lost 4 bases and J 1 base, leaving 7 bases between the germline ends. CDR3 protein: CSVVVVNTGELFF. In nucleotides, the CDR3 is TGCAGCGTTGTGGTGGTGAACACCGGGGAGCTGTTTTTT.

The chain is built from TRBV5-4 and TRBJ1-2; TRBD1 matches 11 bases. Germline CDR1 and CDR2: SGHNT and YYREEE (reference sequence). The CDR3 covers 16 residues. Trimming removed 2 bases from V and 4 bases from J; junction bases left unmatched: 7. The CDR3 region has the DNA TGTGCCAGCAGCTTCGCCCGGACAGGGGGCGTCTATGGCTACACCTTC. Its protein is CASSFARTGGVYGYTF. The complete variable domain, with remaining parts taken from reference TRBV5-4 and TRBJ1-2, reads ETGVTQSPTHLIKTRGQQVTLRCSSQSGHNTVSWYQQALGQGPQFIFQYYREEENGRGNFPPRFSGLQFPNYSSELNVNALELDDSALYLCASSFARTGGVYGYTFGSGTRLTVV.

The gene calls are TRBV5-1 and TRBJ1-2, with TRBD1 as a possible D gene (6 bases). Germline V CDR1 and CDR2: SGHRS, YFSETQ. CDR3 length equals 14 residues. Trimming left V 3 bases short and J 4 bases short, with 13 bases between. The CDR3 sequence is CASSYGGQSYGYTF. CDR3 in DNA: TGCGCCAGCAGCTACGGCGGACAGAGCTATGGCTACACCTTC. Combining the CDR3 with reference TRBV5-1 and TRBJ1-2 gives the whole variable domain KAGVTQTPRYLIKTRGQQVTLSCSPISGHRSVSWYQQTPGQGLQFLFEYFSETQRNKGNFPGRFSGRQFSNSRSEMNVSTLELGDSALYLCASSYGGQSYGYTFGSGTRLTVV.

This sequence joins TRBV2 and TRBJ1-4; no firm D call. In germline, CDR1 is SNHLY, CDR2 FYNNEI. Trimming pared 6 bases from V and 8 bases from J, leaving 10 bases between. CDR3 length equals 12 residues. The CDR3 loop is CASRIDKEKLFF. The DNA for the CDR3 is TGTGCCAGCAGGATCGATAAGGAAAAACTGTTTTTT.

The chain has TRBV4-3 and TRBJ1-2; tentatively, D is TRBD1 (6 bases). Trimming pared 0 bases from V and 8 bases from J, leaving 19 bases between. Germline V gene sequence: CDR1 LGHNA, CDR2 YSLEER. The CDR3 sequence is 16 residues long. The CDR3 loop is CASSQDPRREGGGYTF. For the CDR3, the DNA is TGCGCCAGCAGCCAAGATCCCCGCAGGGAAGGGGGGGGCTACACCTTC.

V and J are TRBV19 and TRBJ1-2, with a tentative D call TRBD1 (6 bases). Per the germline V gene, CDR1 is LNHDA and CDR2 is SQIVND (reference sequence). Trimming took 4 bases from V and 5 from J, leaving 8 bases between them. CDR3 length: 12 amino acids. CDR3 in amino acids: CASSRTEYGYTF. The CDR3 DNA reads TGTGCCAGTAGTAGGACAGAGTATGGCTACACCTTC.

The V gene is TRBV7-9, the J gene TRBJ2-5; 10 nucleotides agree with TRBD2. CDR3 size: 14 residues. Germline V gene lookup returns CDR1 SEHNR and CDR2 FQNEAQ (reference sequence). J was trimmed by 2 bases and V by 9 bases; bases with no gene match: 6. CDR3 DNA: TGTGCCAGTGAATCGACTAGCGGGCAAGAGACCCAGTACTTC. As protein: CASESTSGQETQYF. Drawing the rest from reference TRBV7-9 and TRBJ2-5, the complete variable domain is DTGVSQNPRHKITKRGQNVTFRCDPISEHNRLYWYRQTLGQGPEFLTYFQNEAQLEKSRLLSDRFSAERPKGSFSTLEIQRTEQGDSAMYLCASESTSGQETQYFGPGTRLLVL.